This TCR beta chain was retrieved from a study of T-cell memory formation after mild COVID-19. Study results and caveats: Cross-reactive memory apparently joined, as some responding clones appeared in pre-infection memory. Among contracting clones, CD4+ were mainly CM/EM and CD8+ enriched in EMRA. For second-wave clones that peaked at day 37, SARS-CoV-2 specificity went unverified.

Via MiXCR, TCRdb re-called the 5' RACE reads, giving one row per CDR3 protein. The data contain hundreds of thousands of distinct CDR3 sequences, 25% to 30% of them singletons. Trimming cost V 5 bases and J 9 bases; bases outside gene matches: 13. The length of the CDR3 is 16 residues. Germline V lookup: CDR1 MNHEY, CDR2 SVGAGI. As to this clonotype: Its cognate antigen is unknown.

The sequence derives from an adult woman who had mild COVID-19 (a few samples of this study predate the infection). Cell type and time point are not known. Material: PBMCs or a T cell subset sorted from them (not recorded which). The chain carries TRBV6-5 and TRBJ2-1, with TRBD1 matching over 10 bases. CDR3 in amino acids: CASSDPGTGVLGEQFF. CDR3 bases: TGTGCCAGCAGTGACCCCGGGACAGGGGTGTTGGGTGAGCAGTTCTTC.